Shown below are 24 T cell receptor beta chains from a single sample sequenced in a study of cytomegalovirus exposure and HLA in healthy donors. Primers: 60 Vbeta forward and 13 Jbeta reverse. TCRdb's table, derived via immunoSEQ multiplex PCR, lists solely in-frame clones and lacks some. The sample yields under 200,000 clones, 82% seen once. Sequences were obtained from PBMCs. These receptors all stem from a woman between 50 and 59 years old in good health and CMV-seronegative.

The chain links TRBV2 to TRBJ1-1, with 7 bases identical to TRBD1. Trimming took 6 bases from V and 0 from J; bases not matched to a gene: 10. The V gene's germline CDR1 is SNHLY and CDR2 FYNNEI. The CDR3 consists of 16 residues. CDR3 in amino acids: CASSSSGQVLNTEAFF. CDR3 nucleotides: TGTGCCAGCAGCTCCTCTGGACAGGTTCTGAACACTGAAGCTTTCTTT.

This rearrangement joins TRBV11-2 to TRBJ1-3, with D possibly matching TRBD1 (5 bases). The germline V gene encodes CDR1 SGHAT and CDR2 FQNNGV. With 0 bases removed from V and 8 bases from J, the gap between germline ends came to 8 bases. The CDR3 spans 13 residues. For the CDR3, the DNA is TGTGCCAGCAGCTTAGATCGCAGGGACACCATATATTTT. This translates into CASSLDRRDTIYF. The full variable domain, with the rest looked up from reference TRBV11-2 and TRBJ1-3, is EAGVAQSPRYKIIEKRQSVAFWCNPISGHATLYWYQQILGQGPKLLIQFQNNGVVDDSQLPKDRFSAERLKGVDSTLKIQPAKLEDSAVYLCASSLDRRDTIYFGEGSWLTVV.

V gene TRBV7-9 combines with J gene TRBJ2-5; TRBD1 is a possible D gene (5 bases). V shed 0 bases and J shed 5 bases, with 13 bases lying between them. The germline gives CDR1 SEHNR, CDR2 FQNEAQ (reference sequence). The CDR3 extends over 15 amino acids. CDR3 nucleotides: TGTGCCAGCAGCTTAGCGGGGCCCGTTTCTGAGACCCAGTACTTC. Its translation is CASSLAGPVSETQYF.

The rearrangement joins TRBV10-3 to TRBJ1-3; TRBD1 matches at 7 bases. CDR1 is ENHRY and CDR2 is SYGVKD in the germline V gene. After removal of 10 bases from V and 0 bases from J, the junction contained 18 bases not matched to a gene. The CDR3 has 18 amino acids. The CDR3 bases are TGTGCCACCGGCGAAACCGGGACAGTTATTTCCTCTGGAAACACCATATATTTT. It yields the protein CATGETGTVISSGNTIYF.

This chain links TRBV28 with TRBJ2-7, with 11 bases that match TRBD2. V dropped 2 bases and J dropped 2; count of bases not matched to a gene: 20. The CDR3 covers 21 residues. The germline CDR1 and CDR2 sequences are MDHEN and SYDVKM. DNA for the CDR3: TGTGCCAGCAGTTTACTACCCCCTCTTAGAGTAGCGGGAGGGCCGACCTACGAGCAGTACTTC. Residues: CASSLLPPLRVAGGPTYEQYF. The full variable domain, rest sourced from reference TRBV28 and TRBJ2-7, is DVKVTQSSRYLVKRTGEKVFLECVQDMDHENMFWYRQDPGLGLRLIYFSYDVKMKEKGDIPEGYSVSREKKERFSLILESASTNQTSMYLCASSLLPPLRVAGGPTYEQYFGPGTRLTVT.

This sequence joins TRBV15 and TRBJ2-1; a weak D match, TRBD1 (5 bases). CDR3 length equals 15 residues. The V end was cut by 2 bases, the J end by 0 bases, with 8 bases between. The germline gives CDR1 LNHNV, CDR2 YYDKDF (reference sequence). CDR3 sequence reads: CATSRRQGSYNEQFF. The CDR3 DNA reads as TGTGCCACCAGCAGACGGCAGGGCTCCTACAATGAGCAGTTCTTC.

This chain joins TRBV6-5 and TRBJ2-7, with D uncertain. CDR1 and CDR2 (germline): MNHEY, SVGAGI. V dropped 4 bases and J dropped 2 bases, with 6 bases sitting between them. The CDR3 contains 12 residues. The DNA of the CDR3 is TGTGCCAGCAGTTCAGACACCTACGAGCAGTACTTC. Protein sequence: CASSSDTYEQYF.

As to this clone: In the same sample, other DNA sequences code for this CDR3. V usage is TRBV4-1 and J usage is TRBJ1-1; 7 nucleotides line up with TRBD1. This CDR3 has 16 amino acids. The ends lost 2 bases at V and 3 bases at J; junction bases unmatched: 9. CDR1 is MGHRA and CDR2 is YSYEKL in the germline V gene. CDR3 nucleotide sequence: TGCGCCAGCAGCCAAATACCGACCAGGGGGGACACTGAAGCTTTCTTT. Protein product: CASSQIPTRGDTEAFF.

This clone was seen a few times. The chain couples TRBV18 to TRBJ2-5; D unresolved. TRBJ2-7 explains the end of the DNA better; the J call may be wrong. This CDR3 has 14 amino acids. The germline V gene has CDR1 KGHSH and CDR2 LQKENI. The CDR3, as DNA: TGTGCCAGCTCACCGGTACTTACCTCCTACGAGCAGTACTTC. It codes for CASSPVLTSYEQYF.

This sequence joins TRBV9 and TRBJ2-6; no clear D gene. This CDR3 spans 14 amino acids. Per the germline V gene, CDR1 is SGDLS and CDR2 is YYNGEE. Trimming took 4 bases from V and 0 from J, leaving 5 bases between them. The CDR3 nucleotides read TGTGCCAGCAGCTCCTACTCTGGGGCCAACGTCCTGACTTTC. Its protein is CASSSYSGANVLTF.

Here the CDR3 DNA reads TGCGCCAGCCCTCCCGACAGGGGGGACTTTGGAAAACTGTTTTTT. As protein: CASPPDRGDFGKLFF. The gene calls are TRBV5-1 and TRBJ1-4; TRBD1 aligns across 9 bases. Germline CDR1 and CDR2: SGHRS and YFSETQ. The junction had 14 bases not matched to a gene; V was cut back by 7 bases and J by 10 bases. This CDR3 contains 15 residues.

V is TRBV19 and J is TRBJ1-5, with D possibly TRBD1 on 5 matching bases. V shed 4 bases and J shed 4 bases, with 11 bases lying between them. The CDR3 spans 14 residues. Germline V gives CDR1 LNHDA, CDR2 SQIVND (reference sequence). CDR3 amino acids: CASSNGGNNQPQHF. The CDR3 nucleotides are TGTGCCAGTAGTAACGGGGGAAATAATCAGCCCCAGCATTTT. The full variable domain, its missing parts supplied by reference TRBV19 and TRBJ1-5, is DGGITQSPKYLFRKEGQNVTLSCEQNLNHDAMYWYRQDPGQGLRLIYYSQIVNDFQKGDIAEGYSVSREKKESFPLTVTSAQKNPTAFYLCASSNGGNNQPQHFGDGTRLSIL.

The rearrangement joins TRBV19 to TRBJ2-2, with TRBD2 matching 16 bases. This CDR3 has 17 residues. Germline V gene sequence: CDR1 LNHDA, CDR2 SQIVND (reference sequence). Trimming took 6 bases from V and 7 from J; bases not matched to a gene: 8. The CDR3 DNA sequence: TGTGCCAGTAGCACGGGACTAGCGGGGGGGCCTTACGGGGAGCTGTTTTTT. It is translated as CASSTGLAGGPYGELFF. Full variable domain (missing parts from reference TRBV19 and TRBJ2-2): DGGITQSPKYLFRKEGQNVTLSCEQNLNHDAMYWYRQDPGQGLRLIYYSQIVNDFQKGDIAEGYSVSREKKESFPLTVTSAQKNPTAFYLCASSTGLAGGPYGELFFGEGSRLTVL.

The chain employs TRBV9 and TRBJ1-2; possibly TRBD1 for D (5 bases). Trimming took 0 bases from V and 7 from J, leaving 13 bases between them. Germline CDR1 SGDLS, CDR2 YYNGEE. This CDR3 comprises 14 residues. The chain's CDR3 is CASSVAGGAPGYTF. The CDR3 DNA reads TGTGCCAGCAGCGTAGCAGGAGGGGCGCCTGGCTACACCTTC.

The chain combines TRBV18 with TRBJ1-3; D is ambiguous. The germline CDR1 and CDR2 sequences are KGHSH and LQKENI. The V end was cut by 1 base, the J end by 2 bases, with 12 bases between. The CDR3 contains 16 residues. The DNA of the CDR3 is TGTGCCAGCTCACCACGGACGGAGGGAACTGGAAACACCATATATTTT. Protein sequence: CASSPRTEGTGNTIYF.

This sequence joins TRBV28 and TRBJ2-7; D might be TRBD2 (6 bases). Germline lookup yields CDR1 MDHEN and CDR2 SYDVKM. CDR3 length equals 16 residues. V lost 5 bases, J lost 7 bases, and 24 bases lay in between. DNA of the CDR3: TGTGCCAGCAGTCAACCTGGAAGCGGGCACCCCGGAGAGCAGTACTTC. Translation: CASSQPGSGHPGEQYF.

The V call is TRBV28, the J call TRBJ1-1; maybe TRBD1 (5 bases). Trimming shortened V by 2 bases and J by 0 bases, and 10 bases separated the two germline ends. The length of the CDR3 is 15 residues. Per germline, CDR1 MDHEN and CDR2 SYDVKM. The CDR3 protein is CASSLPGLLNTEAFF. In DNA form, the CDR3 reads TGTGCCAGCAGTTTACCGGGACTGTTGAACACTGAAGCTTTCTTT.

The chain combines TRBV11-1 with TRBJ2-7; D remains ambiguous. Germline V CDR1 and CDR2: SGHAT, FQDESV (reference sequence). V was shortened by 5 bases and J by 3 bases, with 17 bases between the two germline ends. There are 15 residues in the CDR3. The CDR3 here is CASSRPVRGGYEQYF. CDR3 coding DNA: TGTGCCAGCAGCCGTCCCGTTAGAGGCGGCTACGAGCAGTACTTC.

The V and J genes are TRBV5-1 and TRBJ2-3; 14 nucleotides agree with TRBD2. CDR3 length: 15 residues. Germline CDR1 is SGHRS and CDR2 is YFSETQ. The trim removed 3 bases at V and 7 bases at J, leaving 4 bases unmatched. In DNA, the CDR3 is TGCGCCAGCAGCTCGACTAGCGGGGGGGGATATACGCAGTATTTT. Amino acid sequence: CASSSTSGGGYTQYF.

CDR3 in amino acids: CASSFQGATNEKLFF. The CDR3 nucleotides read TGCGCCAGCAGCTTCCAGGGTGCAACTAATGAAAAACTGTTTTTT. This chain connects TRBV5-1 to TRBJ1-4; a possible D gene is TRBD1 (5 bases). The length of the CDR3 is 15 residues. CDR1 SGHRS and CDR2 YFSETQ come from the germline V gene. V was cut by 2 bases and J by 0 bases, with 8 bases left in between.

The rearrangement links TRBV9 to TRBJ2-1; D not certain. Germline V lookup: CDR1 SGDLS, CDR2 YYNGEE. The V and J ends lost 2 bases and 8 bases respectively, with 17 bases between them. CDR3 length equals 15 residues. The CDR3 DNA follows: TGTGCCAGCAGCGTTCTCGGAATATTGGCGGATGAGCAGTTCTTC. Translated: CASSVLGILADEQFF.

The V call is TRBV7-9, the J call TRBJ1-6; 9 positions match TRBD1. The CDR3 contains 14 residues. CDR1 is SEHNR and CDR2 is FQNEAQ in the germline V gene (reference sequence). Trimming removed 1 base from V and 8 bases from J; junction bases left unmatched: 0. CDR3 coding DNA: TGTGCCAGCAGCTTAGGGACAGGGGATTCACCCCTCCACTTT. The encoded protein is CASSLGTGDSPLHF.

The chain employs TRBV7-9 and TRBJ1-2, with D possibly being TRBD1 (6 bases). V was shortened by 5 bases and J by 4 bases, with 20 bases between the two germline ends. The CDR3 runs to 16 residues. Germline V gene data show CDR1 as SEHNR and CDR2 as FQNEAQ (reference sequence). The CDR3 DNA follows: TGTGCCAGCAGCAGTGGCAACGACAGGAACCGCTATGGCTACACCTTC. This codes for CASSSGNDRNRYGYTF. Drawing the rest from reference TRBV7-9 and TRBJ1-2, the complete variable domain is DTGVSQNPRHKITKRGQNVTFRCDPISEHNRLYWYRQTLGQGPEFLTYFQNEAQLEKSRLLSDRFSAERPKGSFSTLEIQRTEQGDSAMYLCASSSGNDRNRYGYTFGSGTRLTVV.

The chain is built from TRBV28 and TRBJ2-2; D ambiguous. The germline gives CDR1 MDHEN, CDR2 SYDVKM. The CDR3 covers 14 residues. V shed 5 bases and J shed 5 bases, with 12 bases lying between them. The CDR3 here is CASSLSGETGELFF. CDR3 sequence (DNA): TGTGCCAGCAGTCTTTCTGGAGAAACCGGGGAGCTGTTTTTT.